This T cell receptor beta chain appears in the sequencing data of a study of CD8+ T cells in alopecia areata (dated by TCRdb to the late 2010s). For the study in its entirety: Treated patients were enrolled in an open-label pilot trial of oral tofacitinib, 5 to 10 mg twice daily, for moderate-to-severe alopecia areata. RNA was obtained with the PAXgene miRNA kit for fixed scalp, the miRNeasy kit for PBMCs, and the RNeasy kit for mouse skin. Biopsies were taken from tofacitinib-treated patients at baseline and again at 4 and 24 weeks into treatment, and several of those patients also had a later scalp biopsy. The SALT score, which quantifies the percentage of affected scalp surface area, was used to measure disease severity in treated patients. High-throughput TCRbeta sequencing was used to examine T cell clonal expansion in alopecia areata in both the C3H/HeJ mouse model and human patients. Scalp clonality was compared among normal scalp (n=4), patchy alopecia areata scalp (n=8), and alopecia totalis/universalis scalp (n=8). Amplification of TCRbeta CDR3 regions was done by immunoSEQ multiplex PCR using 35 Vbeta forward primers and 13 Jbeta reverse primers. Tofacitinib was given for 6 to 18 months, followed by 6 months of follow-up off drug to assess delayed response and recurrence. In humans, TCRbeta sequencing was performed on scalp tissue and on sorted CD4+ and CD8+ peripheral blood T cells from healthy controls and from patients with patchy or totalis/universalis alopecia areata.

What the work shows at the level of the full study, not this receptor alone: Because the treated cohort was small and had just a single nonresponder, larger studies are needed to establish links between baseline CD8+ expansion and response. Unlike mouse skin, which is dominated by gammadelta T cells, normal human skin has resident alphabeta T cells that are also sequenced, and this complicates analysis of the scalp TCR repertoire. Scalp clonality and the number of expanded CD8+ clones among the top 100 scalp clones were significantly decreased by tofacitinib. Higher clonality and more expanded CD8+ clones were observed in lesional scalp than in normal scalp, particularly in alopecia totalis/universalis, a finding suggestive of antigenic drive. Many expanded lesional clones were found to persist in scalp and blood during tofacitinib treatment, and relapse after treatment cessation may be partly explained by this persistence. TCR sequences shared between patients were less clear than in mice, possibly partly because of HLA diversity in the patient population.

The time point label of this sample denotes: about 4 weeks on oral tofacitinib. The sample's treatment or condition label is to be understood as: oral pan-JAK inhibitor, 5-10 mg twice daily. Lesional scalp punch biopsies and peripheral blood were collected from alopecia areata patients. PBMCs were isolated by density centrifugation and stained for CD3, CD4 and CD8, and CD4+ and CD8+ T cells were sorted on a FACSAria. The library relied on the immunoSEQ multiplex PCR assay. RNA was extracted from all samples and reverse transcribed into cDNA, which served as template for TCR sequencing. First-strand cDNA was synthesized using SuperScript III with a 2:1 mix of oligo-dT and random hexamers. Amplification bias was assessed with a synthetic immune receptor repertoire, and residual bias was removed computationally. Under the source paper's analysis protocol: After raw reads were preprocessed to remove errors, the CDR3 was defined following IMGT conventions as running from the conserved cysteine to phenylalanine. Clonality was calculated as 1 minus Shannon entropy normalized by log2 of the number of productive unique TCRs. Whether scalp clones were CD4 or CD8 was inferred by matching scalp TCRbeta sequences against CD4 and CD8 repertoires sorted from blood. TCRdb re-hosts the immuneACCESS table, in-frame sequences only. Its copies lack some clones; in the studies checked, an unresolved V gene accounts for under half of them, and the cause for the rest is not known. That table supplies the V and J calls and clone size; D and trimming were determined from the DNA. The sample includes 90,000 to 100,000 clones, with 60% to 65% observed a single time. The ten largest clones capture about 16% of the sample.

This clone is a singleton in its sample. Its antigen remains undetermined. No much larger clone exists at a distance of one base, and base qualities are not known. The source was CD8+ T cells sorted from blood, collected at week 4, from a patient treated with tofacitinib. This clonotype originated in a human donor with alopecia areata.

The CDR3 region has the sequence CASSPVGSGANTGELFF. The DNA reads as follows: TGCGCCAGCAGTCCTGTTGGGAGCGGGGCGAACACCGGGGAGCTGTTTTTT. The receptor chain draws on TRBV4-1 and TRBJ2-2, and TRBD2 matches 7 of the central bases. Relative to germline, V is missing 6 bases and J is missing 0 bases, with 10 bases of the junction outside any gene match. CDR1 MGHRA and CDR2 YSYEKL are derived from the germline V gene. The CDR3 has 17 amino acids, counting the end cysteine and phenylalanine. The DNA shown is the 51-base CDR3, in frame from base 1.